A selection of T cell receptor beta chains follows, all from one sample in a study of Graves' ophthalmopathy and Graves' hyperthyroidism. TCRdb analysed the multiplex PCR reads with MiXCR anew, one entry per CDR3 protein. The sample consists of approximately 1.2 million distinct CDR3 sequences, about 40% of them appearing once. The specimen was peripheral blood or thyroid tissue (not recorded which). The receptors originated from an adult man with Graves' hyperthyroidism. CDR3s include the opening cysteine and the closing phenylalanine or tryptophan. D genes are given only for firm matches. A row's size may be missing; if present it is once, few, many or a size class.

cdr3_nt cdr3_aa d_call clone_size j_call v_call
TGTGCCAGCAGCCAAGCCCCACCCGGGACAGGGGTCGACGAGCAGTACTTC CASSQAPPGTGVDEQYF TRBD1 few TRBJ2-7 TRBV3-1
TGTGCCAGCAGTCCCCATGCGGGGACCCAGTACTTC CASSPHAGTQYF . . TRBJ2-5 TRBV12-3/TRBV12-4
TGCAGTGCTAGAGATCCAACCACGGGGGACGAGCAGTACTTC CSARDPTTGDEQYF . many TRBJ2-7 TRBV20-1
TGTGCCAGCAGTCCACGGACGGAGCCAACTGAAGCTTTCTTT CASSPRTEPTEAFF . few TRBJ1-1 TRBV27
TGTGCCAGCAGCCTAGAGGTCGGGAAGGGATTAAGGGAGCAGTACTTC CASSLEVGKGLREQYF . many TRBJ2-7 TRBV7-8
TGTGCCAGCAGACCCGGACAGGCAAATCAGCCCCAGCATTTT CASRPGQANQPQHF TRBD1 few TRBJ1-5 TRBV6-5
TGTGCCAGCAGGACAATACAGGGAGACGGCTATGGCTACACCTTC CASRTIQGDGYGYTF . many TRBJ1-2 TRBV7-9
TGTGCCAGCGTAGACCCCGGTTCCAGGGAGACCCAGTACTTC CASVDPGSRETQYF . . TRBJ2-5 TRBV25-1
TGCGCCAGCAGGCGATCAACTCTAGGCACAGGCTACGAGCAGTACTTC CASRRSTLGTGYEQYF . . TRBJ2-7 TRBV5-1
TGCGCCAGCAGCTGGGACAACGAGCAGTACTTC CASSWDNEQYF . many TRBJ2-7 TRBV5-1
TGTGCCAGCAGCTCGGACAGGGTGATCGCCGGGGAGCTGTTTTTT CASSSDRVIAGELFF TRBD1 few TRBJ2-2 TRBV7-2
TGCAGCGCAACGGGTCCTGCCGGCGGCTACACCTTC CSATGPAGGYTF . many TRBJ1-2 TRBV29-1
TGCAGTGCTAGCGAGCCGAAGAAAGGGGATCAGCCCCAGCATTTT CSASEPKKGDQPQHF . . TRBJ1-5 TRBV20-1
TGTGCCAGCAGCTTACACCCGGACGGAGCGAAGGCCCTCCACTTT CASSLHPDGAKALHF . few TRBJ1-6 TRBV11-3
TGTGCCAGCACGATTGGGGAGACACCCCTCCACTTT CASTIGETPLHF . many TRBJ1-6 TRBV2
TGCAGTGCTCCGGCAGGGTTGGGATATAGCAATCAGCCCCAGCATTTT CSAPAGLGYSNQPQHF . many TRBJ1-5 TRBV20-1
TGTGCCAGCAGCCAAACAGGGTTATACAATCAGCCCCAGCATTTT CASSQTGLYNQPQHF . many TRBJ1-5 TRBV5-6
TGCGCCAGCGGGACAGTAGGTACGAACACTGAAGCTTTCTTT CASGTVGTNTEAFF TRBD1 . TRBJ1-1 TRBV10-2
TGTGCCATCAGTGGGGCTAGCGGGAGGGACTACGAGCAGTACTTC CAISGASGRDYEQYF TRBD2 . TRBJ2-7 TRBV10-3
TGTGCCAGCAGTTTAGATGGCAGGAGAAACACCATATATTTT CASSLDGRRNTIYF . few TRBJ1-3 TRBV13
TGTGCCAGCAGTTACTCAACAGGGGCAGGGACTGAAGCTTTCTTT CASSYSTGAGTEAFF TRBD1 . TRBJ1-1 TRBV6-5
TGTGCCATCAGGGACTCAGGCTTCATGGGCGCTGAAGCTTTCTTT CAIRDSGFMGAEAFF . many TRBJ1-1 TRBV10-3
TGTGCCAGCAGTGACGGGTTGGGTTCCTCACCCCTCCACTTT CASSDGLGSSPLHF . many TRBJ1-6 TRBV6-4
TGTGCCAGCAGGAGTAGCGGAACCTACGAGCAGTACTTC CASRSSGTYEQYF . many TRBJ2-7 TRBV19
TGTGCCAGCAGCGTTCGACTCACCGGGGAGCTGTTTTTT CASSVRLTGELFF . many TRBJ2-2 TRBV7-9
TGTGCCAGCAGCGCCGCAGGGATTAACTATGGCTACACCTTC CASSAAGINYGYTF . many TRBJ1-2 TRBV7-9
TGCGCCAGCAGCCACTCCCGATTTGTCTTGTCCGGAGAGACCCAGTACTTC CASSHSRFVLSGETQYF . . TRBJ2-5 TRBV4-1
TGTGCCAGCAGTTACTCGGCAGGGCCCCAGCATTTT CASSYSAGPQHF . . TRBJ1-5 TRBV6-6
TGTGCCAGCAGCAAGGGACAGGGGGCGACTGAAGCTTTCTTT CASSKGQGATEAFF TRBD1 . TRBJ1-1 TRBV2
TGCAGTGCTAGCCCCGGGACGGAGCACTACGAGCAGTACTTC CSASPGTEHYEQYF . many TRBJ2-7 TRBV20-1
TGCGCCAGCAGCCAGGGTCCGGGACAGGGGGCCTACGAGCAGTACTTC CASSQGPGQGAYEQYF TRBD1 . TRBJ2-7 TRBV4-3
TGTGCCAGCACCCGGGACAGGGGCCAGAACTATGGCTACACCTTC CASTRDRGQNYGYTF TRBD1 many TRBJ1-2 TRBV12-3/TRBV12-4
TGCGCCAGCAGCTTCGGGACTTCTGAAGAGGCCCAGCATTTT CASSFGTSEEAQHF . few TRBJ1-5 TRBV5-1
TGTGCCAGCAGTGATGTGGGGTTAGAGACAGATACGCAGTATTTT CASSDVGLETDTQYF . . TRBJ2-3 TRBV2
TGTGCCAGCAGGGGCCTAGCGGGGCGGGGCACCGGGGAGCTGTTTTTT CASRGLAGRGTGELFF TRBD2 . TRBJ2-2 TRBV6-5
TGTGCCAGCAACTCCAGGTGGACTAGCGAGTTCTACGAGCAGTACTTC CASNSRWTSEFYEQYF TRBD2 . TRBJ2-7 TRBV10-3
TGTGCCAGTAGTATCCCAGCAGGGCCCACAGATACGCAGTATTTT CASSIPAGPTDTQYF . . TRBJ2-3 TRBV19
TGCAGTGCTAGGCAAACAGGGGGCAAGTACTTC CSARQTGGKYF TRBD1 . TRBJ2-4 TRBV20-1